Given below is one T cell receptor beta chain in context. What it binds is unknown. Healthy bone marrow donors formed the donor group. Each donor was nominally healthy when sampled (though unrecorded immune exposures were likely). This record comes from a study of cytomegalovirus exposure and HLA in healthy donors. This CDR3 spans 16 amino acids. Losses at the gene ends were 0 bases for V and 4 bases for J; bases not matched to a gene: 2. Per the germline V gene, CDR1 is WSHSY and CDR2 is SAAADI. The study ran its PCR with 60 Vbeta and 13 Jbeta primers. The method was immunoSEQ multiplex PCR; TCRdb's version includes in-frame clones alone and lacks a portion of them. Of roughly 110,000 clones in the sample, 74% are singletons; the top ten hold just over 2%. Regarding the study as a whole: The availability of immune exposure information extended only to CMV serostatus.

V usage is TRBV10-2 and J usage is TRBJ2-3; 12 bases are a match to TRBD2. The sample consisted of PBMCs. The TCR comes from a human donor in good health. The CDR3 region is CASSESASGRADTQYF. The CDR3 nucleotides are TGCGCCAGCAGTGAGTCGGCTAGCGGGAGGGCAGATACGCAGTATTTT.